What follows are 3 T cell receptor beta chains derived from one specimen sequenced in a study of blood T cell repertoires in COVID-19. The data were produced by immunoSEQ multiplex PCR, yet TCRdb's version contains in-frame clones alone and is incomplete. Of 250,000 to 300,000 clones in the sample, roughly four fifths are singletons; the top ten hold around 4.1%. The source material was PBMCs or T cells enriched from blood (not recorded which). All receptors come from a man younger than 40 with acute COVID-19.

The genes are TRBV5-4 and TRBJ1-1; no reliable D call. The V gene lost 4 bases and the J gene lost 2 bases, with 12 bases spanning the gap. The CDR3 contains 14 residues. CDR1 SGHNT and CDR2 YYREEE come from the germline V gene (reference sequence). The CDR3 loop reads CASSPTGINTEAFF. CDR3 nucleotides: TGTGCCAGCAGCCCAACGGGAATTAACACTGAAGCTTTCTTT. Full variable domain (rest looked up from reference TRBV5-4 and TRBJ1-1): ETGVTQSPTHLIKTRGQQVTLRCSSQSGHNTVSWYQQALGQGPQFIFQYYREEENGRGNFPPRFSGLQFPNYSSELNVNALELDDSALYLCASSPTGINTEAFFGQGTRLTVV.

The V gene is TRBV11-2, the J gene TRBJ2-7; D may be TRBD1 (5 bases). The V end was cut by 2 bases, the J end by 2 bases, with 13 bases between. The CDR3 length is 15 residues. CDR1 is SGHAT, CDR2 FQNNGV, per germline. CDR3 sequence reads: CASSLRGQGPYEQYV. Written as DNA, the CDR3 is TGTGCCAGCAGCTTAAGAGGCCAGGGCCCCTACGAGCAGTACGTC.

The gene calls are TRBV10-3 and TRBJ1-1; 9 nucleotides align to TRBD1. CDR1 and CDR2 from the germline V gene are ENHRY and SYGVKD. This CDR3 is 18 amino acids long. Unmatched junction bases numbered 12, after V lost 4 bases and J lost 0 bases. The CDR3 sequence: CAISAPFGTGTLNTEAFF. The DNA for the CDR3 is TGTGCCATCAGTGCTCCCTTCGGGACAGGGACCTTGAACACTGAAGCTTTCTTT.